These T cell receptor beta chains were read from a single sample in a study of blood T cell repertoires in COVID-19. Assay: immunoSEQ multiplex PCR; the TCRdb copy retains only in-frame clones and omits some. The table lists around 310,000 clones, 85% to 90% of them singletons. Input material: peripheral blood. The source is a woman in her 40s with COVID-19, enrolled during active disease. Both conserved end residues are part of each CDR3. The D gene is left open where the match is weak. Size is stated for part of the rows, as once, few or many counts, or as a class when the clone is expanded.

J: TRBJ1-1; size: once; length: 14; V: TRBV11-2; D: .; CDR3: CASSITGILTWAFF; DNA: TGTGCCAGCAGCATAACCGGGATCCTGACTTGGGCTTTCTTT
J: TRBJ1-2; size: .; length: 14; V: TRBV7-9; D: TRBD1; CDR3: CASSSWDRDAGYTF; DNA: TGTGCCAGCAGCTCGTGGGACAGGGACGCTGGCTACACCTTC
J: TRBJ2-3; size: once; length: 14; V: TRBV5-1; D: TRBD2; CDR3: CASARGGSTDTQYF; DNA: TGCGCCAGCGCTCGGGGGGGTAGCACAGATACGCAGTATTTT
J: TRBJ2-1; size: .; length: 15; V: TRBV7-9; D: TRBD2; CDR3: CASSSTGTSGSRQFF; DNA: TGTGCCAGCAGCTCCACCGGGACTAGCGGGAGTAGGCAGTTCTTC
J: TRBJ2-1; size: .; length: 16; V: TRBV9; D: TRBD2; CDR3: CASSVRSRGGQNEQFF; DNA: TGTGCCAGCAGCGTAAGATCTCGGGGGGGCCAGAATGAGCAGTTCTTC
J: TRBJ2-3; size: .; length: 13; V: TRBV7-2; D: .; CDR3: CASSSRQADTQYF; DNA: TGTGCCAGCAGCTCCCGACAGGCAGATACGCAGTATTTT
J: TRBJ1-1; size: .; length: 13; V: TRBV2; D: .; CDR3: CASSVGRGSVAFF; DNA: TGTGCCAGCAGTGTTGGAAGGGGTTCCGTAGCTTTCTTT
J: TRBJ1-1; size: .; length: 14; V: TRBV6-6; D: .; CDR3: CASSYTGFSTEAFF; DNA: TGTGCCAGCAGTTACACCGGGTTTAGCACTGAAGCTTTCTTT
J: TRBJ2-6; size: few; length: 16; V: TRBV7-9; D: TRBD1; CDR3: CASSPGTGVGANVLTF; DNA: TGTGCCAGCAGCCCCGGGACAGGGGTCGGGGCCAACGTCCTGACTTTC
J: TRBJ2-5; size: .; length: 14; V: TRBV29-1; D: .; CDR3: CSVPLTGRRETQYF; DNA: TGCAGCGTCCCACTGACAGGTCGTAGAGAGACCCAGTACTTC
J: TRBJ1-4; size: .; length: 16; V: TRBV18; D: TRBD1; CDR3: CASSPSPTGVDEKLFF; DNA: TGTGCCAGCTCACCAAGTCCGACAGGGGTGGATGAAAAACTGTTTTTT
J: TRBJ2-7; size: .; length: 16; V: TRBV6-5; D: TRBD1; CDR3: CASSSYGQGASYEQYF; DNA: TGTGCCAGCAGTTCCTATGGACAGGGGGCCTCCTACGAGCAGTACTTC
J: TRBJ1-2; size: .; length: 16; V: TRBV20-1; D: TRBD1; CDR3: CSASRGQGGSNYGYTF; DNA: TGCAGTGCTAGTCGGGGACAGGGTGGGTCTAACTATGGCTACACCTTC
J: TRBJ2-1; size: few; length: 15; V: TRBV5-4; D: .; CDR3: CASSTGTATYNEQFF; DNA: TGTGCCAGCAGCACTGGGACTGCCACCTACAATGAGCAGTTCTTC
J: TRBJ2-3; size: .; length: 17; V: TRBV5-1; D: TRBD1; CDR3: CASSLAGGTGSTDTQYF; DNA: TGCGCCAGCAGCTTGGCCGGGGGGACAGGGAGCACAGATACGCAGTATTTT
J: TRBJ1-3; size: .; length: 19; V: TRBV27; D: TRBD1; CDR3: CASNLSKDRGNTSGNTIYF; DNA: TGTGCCAGCAACCTTTCTAAAGACAGGGGGAATACCTCTGGAAACACCATATATTTT
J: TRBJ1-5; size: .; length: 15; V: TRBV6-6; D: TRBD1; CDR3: CASSYRDRGQQPQHF; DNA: TGTGCCAGCAGTTACCGGGACAGGGGGCAACAGCCCCAGCATTTT
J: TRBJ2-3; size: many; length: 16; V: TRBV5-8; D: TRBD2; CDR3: CASSSSSGGTTDTQYF; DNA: TGTGCCAGCAGCTCATCTAGCGGGGGGACCACAGATACGCAGTATTTT
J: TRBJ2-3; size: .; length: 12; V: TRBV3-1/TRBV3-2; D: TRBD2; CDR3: CASSGGGNTQYF; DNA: TGTGCCAGCAGTGGCGGGGGGAATACGCAGTATTTT
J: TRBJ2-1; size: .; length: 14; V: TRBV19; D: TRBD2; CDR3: CASSIDGGGNEQFF; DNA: TGTGCCAGTAGTATAGATGGGGGGGGTAATGAGCAGTTCTTC
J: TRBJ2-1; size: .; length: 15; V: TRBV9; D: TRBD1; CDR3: CASSVEGALYNEQFF; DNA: TGTGCCAGCAGCGTCGAGGGGGCACTCTACAATGAGCAGTTCTTC
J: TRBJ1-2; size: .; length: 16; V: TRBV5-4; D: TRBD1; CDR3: CASSLVGQGAFYGYTF; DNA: TGTGCCAGCAGCTTGGTCGGACAGGGGGCTTTTTATGGCTACACCTTC
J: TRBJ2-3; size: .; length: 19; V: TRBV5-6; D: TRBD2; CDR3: CASQALGLAGRNAKDTQYF; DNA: TGTGCCAGTCAAGCGTTGGGACTAGCGGGGAGAAACGCCAAAGATACGCAGTATTTT
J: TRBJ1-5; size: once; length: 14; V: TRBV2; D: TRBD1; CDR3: CASTLHRGKQPQHF; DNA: TGTGCCAGCACCCTTCACAGGGGTAAGCAGCCCCAGCATTTT
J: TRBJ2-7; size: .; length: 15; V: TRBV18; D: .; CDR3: CASSPQQGRAYEQYF; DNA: TGTGCCAGCTCACCACAACAAGGCAGGGCCTACGAGCAGTACTTC
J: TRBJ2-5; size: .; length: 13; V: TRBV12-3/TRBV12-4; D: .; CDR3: CASTDRGQETQYF; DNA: TGTGCCAGCACCGATCGGGGGCAAGAGACCCAGTACTTC
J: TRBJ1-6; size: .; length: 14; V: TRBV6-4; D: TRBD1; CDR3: CASSSGQGGSPLHF; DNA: TGTGCCAGCAGCTCTGGACAGGGTGGTTCACCCCTCCACTTT
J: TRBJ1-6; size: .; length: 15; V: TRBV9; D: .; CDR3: CASSVAGSGASPLHF; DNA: TGTGCCAGCAGCGTAGCCGGCTCAGGGGCTTCACCCCTCCACTTT
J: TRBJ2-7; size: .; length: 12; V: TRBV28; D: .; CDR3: CAILAPGYEQYF; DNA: TGTGCCATCTTAGCCCCGGGATATGAGCAGTACTTC
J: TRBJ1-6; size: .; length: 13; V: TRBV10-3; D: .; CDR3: CAIRDSPRSPLHF; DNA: TGTGCCATCAGGGACAGTCCCCGTTCACCCCTCCACTTT
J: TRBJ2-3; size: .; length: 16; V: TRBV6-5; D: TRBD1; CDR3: CASSYLLTGGPDTQYF; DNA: TGTGCCAGCAGTTACTTGTTGACAGGGGGACCAGATACGCAGTATTTT
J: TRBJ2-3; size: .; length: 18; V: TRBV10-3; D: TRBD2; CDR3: CAIRQGTSGLIFADTQYF; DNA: TGTGCCATCCGACAAGGGACTAGCGGTTTAATTTTCGCAGATACGCAGTATTTT
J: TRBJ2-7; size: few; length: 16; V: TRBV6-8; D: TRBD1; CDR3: CASTPGRGQGAYEQYF; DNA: TGTGCCAGCACCCCCGGGCGGGGACAGGGGGCCTACGAGCAGTACTTC
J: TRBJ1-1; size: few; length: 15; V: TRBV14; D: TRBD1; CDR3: CASSPWTGRDTEAFF; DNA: TGTGCCAGCAGCCCCTGGACAGGACGGGACACTGAAGCTTTCTTT
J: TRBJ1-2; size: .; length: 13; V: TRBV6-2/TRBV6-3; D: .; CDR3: CASSRNGNYGYTF; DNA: TGTGCCAGCAGCCGGAACGGGAACTATGGCTACACCTTC
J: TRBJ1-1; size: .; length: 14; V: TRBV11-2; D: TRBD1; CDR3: CASSLGGENTEAFF; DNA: TGTGCCAGCAGCCTAGGGGGCGAGAACACTGAAGCTTTCTTT
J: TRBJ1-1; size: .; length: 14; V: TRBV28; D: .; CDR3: CASSTPTVDTEAFF; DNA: TGTGCCAGCAGTACCCCCACGGTCGACACTGAAGCTTTCTTT
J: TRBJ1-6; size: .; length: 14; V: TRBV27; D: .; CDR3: CASSLLSPNSPLHF; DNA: TGTGCCAGCAGTTTATTAAGCCCCAATTCACCCCTCCACTTT
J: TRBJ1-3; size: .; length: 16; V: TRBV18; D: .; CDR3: CASSPAGWSSGNTIYF; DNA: TGTGCCAGCTCACCGGCCGGGTGGAGCTCTGGAAACACCATATATTTT
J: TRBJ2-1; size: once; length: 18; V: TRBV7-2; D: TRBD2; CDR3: CASSLKGTSGRYGVEQFF; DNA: TGTGCCAGCAGCCTGAAGGGGACTAGCGGACGCTACGGGGTTGAGCAGTTCTTC
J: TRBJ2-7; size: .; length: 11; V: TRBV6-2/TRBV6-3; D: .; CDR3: CASSFRDEQYF; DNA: TGTGCCAGCAGTTTCCGGGACGAGCAGTACTTC
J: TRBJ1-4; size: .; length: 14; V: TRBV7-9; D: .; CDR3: CASSLGLVNEKLFF; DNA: TGTGCCAGCAGCTTAGGGCTCGTTAATGAAAAACTGTTTTTT
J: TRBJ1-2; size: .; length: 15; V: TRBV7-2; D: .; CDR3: CASSLVPGINYGYTF; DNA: TGTGCCAGCAGCTTAGTCCCGGGGATTAACTATGGCTACACCTTC
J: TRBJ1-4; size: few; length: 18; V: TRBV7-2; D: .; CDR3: CASSLYSPMTGREEKLFF; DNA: TGTGCCAGCAGCTTATATTCCCCAATGACAGGTAGAGAAGAAAAACTGTTTTTT
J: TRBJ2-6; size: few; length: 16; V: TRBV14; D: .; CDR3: CASSQRGQSGANVLTF; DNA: TGTGCCAGCAGCCAACGAGGCCAATCCGGGGCCAACGTCCTGACTTTC
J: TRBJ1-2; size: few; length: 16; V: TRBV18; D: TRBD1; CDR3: CASSSLQGARNYGYTF; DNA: TGTGCCAGCTCATCACTACAGGGGGCCCGGAACTATGGCTACACCTTC
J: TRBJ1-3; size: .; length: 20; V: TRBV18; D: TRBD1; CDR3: CASSPTQMDRRFLGGNTIYF; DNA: TGTGCCAGCTCACCGACCCAAATGGACAGGAGGTTTCTGGGAGGAAACACCATATATTTT
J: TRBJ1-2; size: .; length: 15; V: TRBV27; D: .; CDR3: CASSPGEDGSYGYTF; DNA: TGTGCCAGCAGTCCGGGGGAGGACGGCTCCTATGGCTACACCTTC
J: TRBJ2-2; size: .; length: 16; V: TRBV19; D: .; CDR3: CASSILRGALNGELFF; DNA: TGTGCCAGTAGTATTTTACGGGGGGCGCTAAACGGGGAGCTGTTTTTT
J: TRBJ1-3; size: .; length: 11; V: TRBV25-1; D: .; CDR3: CASSSRNTIYF; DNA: TGTGCCAGCAGTAGCAGGAACACCATATATTTT